This T cell receptor (beta chain) stems from a study of breast tumors, draining lymph nodes, adjacent tissues. The germline V and J ends were trimmed by 5 bases and 9 bases, with 11 bases remaining between them. Germline lookup yields CDR1 MGHRA and CDR2 YSYEKL. The CDR3 is made up of 12 amino acids. Many counts were recorded for this clonotype. No antigen is known for it. Study-wide points: Luminal-like breast cancer showed significantly greater tumor-nontumor repertoire similarity than basal-like breast cancer did. Data only fit, rather than demonstrated, lymph node origin of most tumor T cells. The data were judged consistent with most tumor T cells coming from lymph node and expanding in tumor. Tumor TCR diversity was below lymph nodes but above nontumor tissue.

TCRdb processed the multiplex PCR reads anew with MiXCR; each CDR3 protein has one entry. Counted here are some 25,000 distinct CDR3 sequences, approximately 23% occurring once; the ten biggest clones make up less than 15%. Sequences were obtained from breast tumor tissue. This clonotype was obtained from a female donor with breast cancer. Some clones in this sample may be carry-over from other donors' samples. The gene calls are TRBV4-1 and TRBJ2-1; D possibly corresponds to TRBD1 (7 bases). The CDR3 is CASSSQGGEQFF. The CDR3, as DNA: TGCGCCAGCAGCTCCCAGGGGGGTGAGCAGTTCTTC.